A selection of T cell receptor beta chains follows, all from one sample in a study of blood T cell repertoires in COVID-19. Clones were sequenced by immunoSEQ multiplex PCR, and TCRdb holds only the in-frame ones, with some missing. The sample shows 450,000 or so clones, 89% of them seen only once. Sequenced: peripheral blood. Receptors were obtained from a woman in her forties with COVID-19, enrolled during active disease. CDR3s include the opening cysteine and the closing phenylalanine or tryptophan. Fields, in order: J gene, D gene, V gene, clone size, CDR3 protein, CDR3 DNA. D genes are given only for firm matches. The size entry is marked missing in some rows and otherwise reads once, few, many or a size class.

TRBJ1-5,TRBD1,TRBV5-1,few,CASSFEAGGSQPQHF,TGCGCCAGCAGCTTCGAAGCAGGGGGCAGTCAGCCCCAGCATTTT
TRBJ1-1,NA,TRBV12-3/TRBV12-4,once,CASMLLMNTEAFF,TGTGCCAGCATGTTACTTATGAACACTGAAGCTTTCTTT
TRBJ2-5,TRBD1,TRBV25-1,NA,CASSDQGQGQETQYF,TGTGCCAGCAGTGACCAAGGACAGGGCCAAGAGACCCAGTACTTC
TRBJ2-1,TRBD2,TRBV7-8,NA,CASSLRLVAGGPPTYNEQFF,TGTGCCAGCAGCTTAAGGCTCGTGGCGGGGGGGCCACCGACCTACAATGAGCAGTTCTTC
TRBJ1-4,NA,TRBV2,NA,CASSRQATNEKLFF,TGTGCCAGCAGTCGACAGGCAACTAATGAAAAACTGTTTTTT
TRBJ2-5,NA,TRBV18,NA,CASSRRQNSQETQYF,TGTGCCAGCTCGCGTCGCCAAAACAGCCAAGAGACCCAGTACTTC
TRBJ1-6,NA,TRBV6-5,NA,CASSYMDSHNSPLHF,TGTGCCAGCAGTTACATGGACAGCCATAATTCACCCCTCCACTTT
TRBJ2-7,TRBD1,TRBV5-4,NA,CASSPTGGGYEQYF,TGTGCCAGCAGCCCAACAGGGGGCGGCTACGAGCAGTACTTC
TRBJ2-7,TRBD2,TRBV18,NA,CASSPGAGGTYEQYF,TGTGCCAGCTCACCAGGGGCGGGGGGTACCTACGAGCAGTACTTC
TRBJ1-4,NA,TRBV4-3,NA,CASSQEWGPEELFF,TGCGCCAGCAGCCAAGAATGGGGGCCGGAGGAACTGTTTTTT
TRBJ1-3,NA,TRBV7-8,NA,CASSLSRGASGNTIYF,TGTGCCAGCAGCTTATCCAGGGGCGCCTCTGGAAACACCATATATTTT
TRBJ1-6,NA,TRBV4-3,NA,CASSQSFSGEPLNSPLHF,TGCGCCAGCAGCCAATCGTTTTCGGGGGAACCCCTTAATTCACCCCTCCACTTT
TRBJ2-1,TRBD1,TRBV6-5,NA,CASSYTGTGAYNEQFF,TGTGCCAGCAGTTACACCGGGACAGGGGCTTACAATGAGCAGTTCTTC
TRBJ2-5,TRBD1,TRBV24-1,NA,CATSERDRGQETQYF,TGTGCCACCAGTGAGAGGGACAGGGGGCAAGAGACCCAGTACTTC
TRBJ1-6,NA,TRBV20-1,NA,CSASPFYGQNNSPLHF,TGCAGTGCTAGTCCCTTCTACGGACAGAACAATTCACCCCTCCACTTT
TRBJ1-2,TRBD1,TRBV3-1/TRBV3-2,NA,CASSLQGGELAF,TGTGCCAGCAGCCTACAGGGGGGGGAATTAGCCTTC
TRBJ1-1,TRBD1,TRBV5-4,NA,CASSPGTVHSNTEAFF,TGTGCCAGCAGCCCTGGGACAGTCCATTCGAACACTGAAGCTTTCTTT
TRBJ2-7,NA,TRBV6-6,once,CASSPQGPHEQYF,TGTGCCAGCAGCCCCCAGGGGCCCCACGAGCAGTACTTC
TRBJ1-2,NA,TRBV4-1,NA,CASSQYTGLPYGYTF,TGCGCCAGCAGCCAATATACAGGGTTACCCTATGGCTACACCTTC
TRBJ2-1,TRBD1,TRBV5-4,NA,CASSLVNRGSYNEQFF,TGTGCCAGCAGCTTGGTAAACAGGGGAAGTTACAATGAGCAGTTCTTC
TRBJ2-7,TRBD2,TRBV15,NA,CATTWTSGSYEQYF,TGTGCCACGACCTGGACTAGCGGGTCCTACGAGCAGTACTTC
TRBJ1-5,TRBD1,TRBV2,NA,CASSEAQGAGQPQHF,TGTGCCAGCAGTGAAGCGCAGGGGGCAGGGCAGCCCCAGCATTTT
TRBJ1-2,NA,TRBV6-2/TRBV6-3,NA,CASSYGRNYGYTF,TGTGCCAGCAGTTACGGGAGGAACTATGGCTACACCTTC
TRBJ2-5,TRBD2,TRBV28,NA,CASSSRTSRGETQYF,TGTGCCAGCAGCTCCCGGACTAGCCGGGGGGAGACCCAGTACTTC
TRBJ1-2,NA,TRBV5-1,NA,CASSSEVRYGYTF,TGCGCCAGCAGTTCGGAGGTTCGATATGGCTACACCTTC
TRBJ2-1,TRBD1,TRBV15,NA,CATSSGDRVGNEQFF,TGTGCCACCAGCAGCGGGGACAGGGTAGGCAATGAGCAGTTCTTC
TRBJ1-1,TRBD1,TRBV7-9,NA,CASSPRATGVTEAFF,TGTGCCAGCAGCCCTCGGGCGACAGGGGTCACTGAAGCTTTCTTT
TRBJ2-7,TRBD1,TRBV28,NA,CASSLPGTGPFGEQYF,TGTGCCAGCAGTTTACCCGGGACAGGCCCTTTTGGTGAGCAGTACTTC
TRBJ1-1,NA,TRBV4-1,NA,CASSQDPPGTEAFF,TGCGCCAGCAGCCAAGACCCTCCAGGGACTGAAGCTTTCTTT
TRBJ2-7,NA,TRBV2,once,CASGTSARDF,TGTGCCAGTGGGACTTCCGCTCGGGACTTC
TRBJ1-1,TRBD1,TRBV5-4,NA,CASRFISGTGNTEAFF,TGTGCCAGCAGGTTTATCTCCGGGACAGGGAACACTGAAGCTTTCTTT
TRBJ2-3,TRBD2,TRBV11-1,NA,CASRRGGGAQYF,TGTGCCAGCAGGCGGGGCGGGGGAGCGCAGTATTTT
TRBJ2-7,TRBD2,TRBV5-4,once,CASSLAGLAGVVSEQYF,TGTGCCAGCAGCTTGGCGGGACTAGCGGGAGTTGTGAGTGAGCAGTACTTC
TRBJ2-1,TRBD1,TRBV4-3,NA,CASSQDLARGQLSYNEQFF,TGCGCCAGCAGCCAAGATTTAGCCCGGGGACAGTTATCCTACAATGAGCAGTTCTTC
TRBJ2-7,NA,TRBV3-1/TRBV3-2,NA,CASSVGIYYEQYF,TGTGCCAGCAGCGTCGGGATTTACTACGAGCAGTACTTC
TRBJ2-1,TRBD2,TRBV27,NA,CASKLAGVNEQFF,TGTGCCAGCAAACTAGCGGGAGTGAATGAGCAGTTCTTC
TRBJ2-2,NA,TRBV5-6,NA,CASSLAAGIGELFF,TGTGCCAGCAGCTTGGCTGCGGGAATCGGGGAGCTGTTTTTT
TRBJ1-2,NA,TRBV7-2,few,CASSAGQPPQSFYGYTF,TGTGCCAGCAGCGCCGGACAGCCACCCCAATCTTTCTATGGCTACACCTTC
TRBJ1-6,NA,TRBV28,NA,CASSLASIWGENSPLHF,TGTGCCAGCAGTTTAGCCTCTATCTGGGGGGAGAATTCACCCCTCCACTTT